A single sample gave rise to the 4 T cell receptor beta chains below, sequenced in a study of tumor-infiltrating lymphocytes in primary liver carcinoma. Co-extraction of RNA and DNA was performed on roughly 20-31 mg of unsorted bulk tissue. The template, roughly 0.45 ug total RNA, yielded TCR beta cDNA made with a constant-region primer. TCR beta libraries came from three nested multiplex PCR rounds using slightly modified ARM-PCR. Primers for the first two PCR rounds were TRBV1-TRBV30 forward primers and a C-beta reverse primer (around 10 cycles per round). TCRdb independently ran MiXCR on the multiplex PCR reads; one entry per CDR3 protein. The sample includes about 130,000 distinct CDR3 sequences, 64% of them seen just once. The sequencing sample was made of liver tumor tissue from sampling region 3. Described subset: tumor region T3, left-lateral pole. The receptors were sampled from an older woman with primary liver carcinoma and hepatitis B virus infection.

The table lists this clonotype with many counts. The chain joins TRBV10-2 to TRBJ1-1; 7 nucleotides match TRBD1. The CDR3 runs to 16 residues. Per the germline V gene, CDR1 is WSHSY and CDR2 is SAAADI. The ends lost 2 bases at V and 4 bases at J; junction bases unmatched: 10. The DNA for the CDR3 is TGCGCCAGCAGTGAGCAGCTCGGGACAGTCCCCACTGAAGCTTTCTTT. It specifies CASSEQLGTVPTEAFF.

Comment on this clonotype: It may be a read error: a sequence one base away is much more abundant. This chain joins TRBV5-6 and TRBJ2-1, with 9 bases matching TRBD1. CDR1 and CDR2 from the germline V gene are SGHDT and YYEEEE. This CDR3 region has 15 residues. The CDR3 loop reads CASSLVGQGYNGQFF. As DNA, the CDR3 is TGTGCCAGCAGCTTGGTGGGACAGGGATACAATGGGCAGTTCTTC.

Notes on this clonotype: One end of the junction is discordant with germline, which a read error may explain. The chain uses TRBV12-3 or TRBV12-4 and TRBJ1-2; the D is unclear. The CDR3 loop spans 12 amino acids. The CDR3 DNA follows: TGTGCCAGCGCTCGGCGGGAGAAAGGCTACATCTTC. As protein: CASARREKGYIF.

The chain recombines TRBV14 with TRBJ2-7; unclear D gene. This CDR3 has 13 amino acids. The V and J ends lost 6 bases and 2 bases respectively, with 11 bases between them. CDR1 and CDR2 (germline): SGHDN, FVKESK. Written as DNA, the CDR3 is TGTGCCAGCAGTCCTTGCAGAACCTACGAGCAGTACTTC. Protein sequence: CASSPCRTYEQYF.